Below, one T cell receptor beta chain is given with its context. This clone was seen once. Its target antigen remains unknown. Per-base quality was not reported, and no clone a single base away is much larger than it. These data are taken from a study of blood T cell repertoires in COVID-19 (dated by TCRdb to the early 2020s). For the wider study: Collaborator samples came from the United States, Italy and Spain and covered acute and convalescent phases of COVID-19. A freely available public database, intended as a resource for researchers studying the immune response to SARS-CoV-2, is where the repertoires were released. Nearly every sample came with metadata listing a de-identified subject ID, COVID-19 status, age in years and sex. The material from the prospective study consisted of cDNA or gDNA derived from T cells, B-cell-depleted T cells, or PBMCs. The samples were drawn from the first 160 participants of the ongoing ImmuneRACE study and from 950 to 1,500 subjects provided by 6 global collaborators. HLA class I and class II types, where available, came from metadata supplied by the sample provider rather than from assay-based typing. Subjects who had been exposed to COVID-19, were actively infected with it, or had recovered from it provided the deeply sampled blood TCRbeta repertoires that made up the dataset. Findings and caveats that apply to the study as a whole: The quantity of clinical and demographic metadata differed by source and by participant and was supplied without curation.

The collaborating institutions used their own protocols to collect whole blood in K2EDTA tubes. For TCRbeta analysis, collaborators shipped samples in one of three forms: frozen whole blood, isolated PBMCs, or DNA extracted from either of those sample types. The cysteine opens and the phenylalanine closes a CDR3 of 14 amino acids. Here the CDR3 DNA is all that survives: 42 bases in frame from base 1. CDR1 and CDR2 (ENHRY, SYGVKD) derive from the germline V gene. V has 7 bases trimmed and J has 6 bases trimmed; junction bases matching no gene number 10. TCRbeta CDR3 regions were amplified from genomic DNA using the immunoSEQ Assay, a bias-controlled multiplex PCR. Per the original workflow: The number of nucleated cells in each sample was estimated by amplification of reference gene primers within the assay. Sequence reads were collapsed and filtered to measure the absolute abundance of every unique TCRbeta CDR3 rearrangement. For each sample, productive Simpson clonality was calculated by taking the square root of Simpson's diversity index across productive rearrangements. Entries here come from immuneACCESS through TCRdb and include only in-frame sequences with V and J called. Some clones fail to appear in such tables; in the studies checked, an unresolved V gene covers under half of the shortfall, and the cause of the remainder is unknown. The V and J calls and the clone size are those of that table, but D and trimming were determined from the DNA. The sample has some 220,000 clones on record, 65% to 85% of them singletons. The ten biggest clones cover around 5.9% of the sample.

This TCR was sampled from a human donor in a cohort sampled during active COVID-19. In this chain, TRBV10-3 is recombined with TRBJ1-2, and 8 bases in between align with TRBD1. Material: peripheral blood. In nucleotides, the sequence is TGTGCCATCACCCCGACAGGGGATTCCAATGGCTACACCTTC. Translated, it gives CAITPTGDSNGYTF.